This T cell receptor (beta chain) was sequenced in a study of technical replicates of blood from several donors. The repertoire was sequenced with immunoSEQ multiplex PCR; TCRdb's copy has only in-frame clones and lacks some. Among 60,000 to 85,000 clones, around nine tenths were seen once, and the ten largest hold 0.39%. This CDR3 has 14 residues. Germline V CDR1 and CDR2: SGHTA, FQGNSA. Between the trimmed V and J ends, which lost 5 bases and 11 bases, there was a span of 21 bases. This chain connects TRBV7-2 to TRBJ1-1; no clear D. The sample was T cells isolated from PBMCs. The sequence was obtained from a human donor in good health. The CDR3 loop is CASSPGVRTMWAFF. CDR3 bases: TGTGCCAGCAGCCCCGGGGTGAGAACGATGTGGGCTTTCTTT.